The 16 T cell receptor beta chains given below trace back to one sample, sequenced in a study of tumor-infiltrating lymphocytes in primary liver carcinoma. Reverse transcription of roughly 470 ng total RNA with a constant-region primer produced TCR beta cDNA. Three nested multiplex PCR rounds, a slightly modified ARM-PCR method, built the TCR beta libraries. A C-beta reverse primer and TRBV1-TRBV30 forward primers served in each of the first two PCR rounds, at ten to eleven cycles apiece. TCRdb re-derived calls from the multiplex PCR reads in MiXCR, one entry per CDR3 protein. Of some 200,000 distinct CDR3 sequences in the sample, less than 65% are singletons; the top ten hold around 7.1%. RNA was extracted from whole blood without cell sorting, alongside germline DNA. Sequencing was carried out using peripheral blood. The origin of the receptors is an older woman with primary liver carcinoma and hepatitis B virus infection.

To note about this clonotype: With a much larger clone just one base away, this may be a read error. V usage is TRBV6-5 and J usage is TRBJ1-1; tentative D call: TRBD1 (6 bases). In germline, CDR1 is MNHEY, CDR2 SVGAGI. This CDR3 is built from 16 residues. The CDR3 bases are TGTGCCAACAGTTACCTCCGAGGACAGATGAACACTGAAGCTTTCTTT. This translates into CANSYLRGQMNTEAFF.

As to this clonotype: A much larger clone differs by one base, so this may be a read error. The V gene is TRBV6-6, the J gene TRBJ1-2; D is unresolved. The CDR3 has 14 residues. From germline, CDR1 is MNHNY and CDR2 SVGAGI (reference sequence). As DNA, the CDR3 is TGTGCCAACAGTCGAAACGACGGAAACTATGGCTACACCTTC. Its translation: CANSRNDGNYGYTF.

This clonotype was counted at least ten times. The genes are TRBV4-2 and TRBJ1-4; TRBD1 is a possible D gene (6 bases). The V end lost 0 bases, the J end lost 4 bases, and 12 bases lay between the germline ends. The CDR3 consists of 16 residues. CDR1 and CDR2 (germline): LGHNA, YNFKEQ. Here the CDR3 DNA reads TGTGCCAGCAGCCAAGAAGGGGGACGGAATAATGAAAAACTGTTTTTT. This codes for CASSQEGGRNNEKLFF.

The chain joins TRBV12-3 or TRBV12-4 to TRBJ2-7, with D unresolved. This CDR3 contains 14 residues. Trimming left V 7 bases short and J 2 bases short, with 15 bases between. The CDR3 region is CASISDAGPYEQYF. The CDR3 DNA reads as TGTGCCAGCATCAGTGACGCCGGCCCCTACGAGCAGTACTTC.

As for this clonotype: As the CDR3 is not closed by the conserved phenylalanine or tryptophan, this likely results from a read error. The DNA is omitted, as the CDR3 cannot be located on it reliably, and the CDR3 follows TCRdb's listing. The V call is TRBV11-2, the J call TRBJ2-5; the table gives TRBD2 as D, unverified against the DNA. CDR1 is SGHAT and CDR2 is FQNNGV in the germline V gene. The CDR3 is 14 amino acids long, termini counted. The CDR3: CASSLTRGEATQYS.

This sequence joins TRBV29-1 and TRBJ2-1; D perhaps matches TRBD2 (6 bases). The CDR3 is 14 amino acids. Per germline, CDR1 SQVTM and CDR2 ANQGSEA. Trimming pared 4 bases from V and 9 bases from J, leaving 19 bases between. This CDR3 is CSVATSSLGGEQFF. CDR3 bases: TGCAGCGTTGCCACTAGCTCACTCGGGGGTGAGCAGTTCTTC.

Comment on this clonotype: Since no conserved phenylalanine or tryptophan closes the CDR3, a read error is the likely cause. The limits of the CDR3 on the DNA are not certain, so only TCRdb's listed CDR3 is given. The gene calls are TRBV6-1 and TRBJ1-6. The CDR3 length is 14 residues, termini included. Germline CDR1 reads MNHNS; CDR2 reads SASEGT. The CDR3: CASNEITRWGLPIL.

A word on this clonotype: The CDR3 carries no conserved terminal phenylalanine or tryptophan, so it likely arises from a read error. This rearrangement joins TRBV11-2 to TRBJ2-2; the D is unclear. Germline-derived CDR1 and CDR2 are SGHAT and FQNNGV. The CDR3 runs to 16 residues. The CDR3 loop reads CAGSDGRDTNTGELFY. The CDR3 nucleotides read TGTGCCGGCAGCGATGGACGCGACACGAACACCGGGGAGCTGTTTTAT.

This chain uses TRBV11-3 with TRBJ1-1; 8 bases line up with TRBD1. CDR3 length: 14 residues. V dropped 5 bases and J dropped 4; count of bases not matched to a gene: 6. Germline-derived CDR1 and CDR2 are SGHNT and YENEEA. CDR3 loop: CASSLTGVCTEAFF. Here the CDR3 DNA reads TGTGCCAGCAGCCTGACAGGGGTGTGCACTGAAGCTTTCTTT.

About this clonotype itself: This may be a read error, as it is one base from a much larger clone. The chain is built from TRBV6-6 and TRBJ2-2, with 8 bases that match TRBD2. Germline V gene lookup returns CDR1 MNHNY and CDR2 SVGAGI (reference sequence). This CDR3 is built from 13 residues. CDR3 loop: CASRAGERGELVF. CDR3 nucleotides: TGTGCCAGCAGAGCGGGAGAGCGCGGGGAGCTGGTTTTT.

About this clonotype: One end of the junction is discordant with germline, which a read error may explain. This sequence joins TRBV5-1 and TRBJ2-7, with D perhaps TRBD2 (5 bases). The germline CDR1 and CDR2 sequences are SGHRS and YFSETQ. The CDR3 spans 13 residues. The CDR3 sequence: CASSLDGVYGQYF. The CDR3 region has the DNA TGCGCCAGCAGCTTGGACGGGGTCTACGGGCAGTACTTC.

This clonotype was detected once. A read error may be the cause here, since a much bigger clone is one base away. The chain carries TRBV10-2 and TRBJ2-2, with D possibly matching TRBD1 (6 bases). The CDR3 spans 14 residues. The germline V and J ends were trimmed by 7 bases and 0 bases, with 9 bases remaining between them. Germline V gene lookup returns CDR1 WSHSY and CDR2 SAAADI. CDR3 sequence (DNA): TGCGCCAGCAAATGGACAGCGAACACCGGGGAGCTGTTTTTT. Its protein is CASKWTANTGELFF.

The genes are TRBV27 and TRBJ1-2; 9 bases line up with TRBD1. Germline CDR1 and CDR2: MNHEY and SMNVEV (reference sequence). This CDR3 has 15 residues. Trimming took 5 bases from V and 4 from J; bases not matched to a gene: 8. The CDR3 loop is CASSPQGASGYGYTF. CDR3 bases: TGTGCCAGCAGTCCACAGGGGGCGTCGGGCTATGGCTACACCTTC.

As concerns this clonotype: One end of the junction is discordant with germline, which a read error may explain. The gene calls are TRBV11-2 and TRBJ2-1; unclear D gene. Per germline, CDR1 SGHAT and CDR2 FQNNGV. The CDR3 is made up of 16 amino acids. CDR3 sequence (DNA): TGTGCCAGCAGCTTCAAAGCGCGAGGATTGGTGGATGAGCAATTCTTC. Translated: CASSFKARGLVDEQFF.

A note on this clonotype: The conserved phenylalanine or tryptophan normally closing the CDR3 is absent here, so this likely arose from a read error. The CDR3: CSVVGGSTDTQYL. In DNA, the CDR3 is TGCAGCGTTGTCGGGGGAAGCACAGATACGCAGTATCTT. The rearrangement joins TRBV29-1 to TRBJ2-3, with D tentatively TRBD2 (6 bases). The length of the CDR3 is 13 residues. In germline, CDR1 is SQVTM, CDR2 ANQGSEA. V dropped 4 bases and J dropped 0 bases, with 8 bases sitting between them.

The chain couples TRBV11-3 to TRBJ2-3; D is uncertain. The J call is doubtful: the DNA matches TRBJ1-5 better. Germline lookup yields CDR1 SGHNT and CDR2 YENEEA. There are 14 residues in the CDR3. The CDR3 reads CASSFGRAQATQHF. CDR3 sequence (DNA): TGTGCCAGCAGCTTTGGGCGGGCCCAGGCGACGCAGCATTTT.